This T cell receptor beta chain was sequenced for a study of cytomegalovirus exposure and HLA in healthy donors. At the level of the study: Around 83% of 398 genotyped donors fell in the Caucasian-associated ancestry cluster.

Amplification used 60 Vbeta primers and 13 Jbeta primers. Repertoires were generated with immunoSEQ multiplex PCR, while TCRdb's copy carries only in-frame clones and drops some. The repertoire holds about 81,000 clones, with approximately 90% as singletons. Study outcomes and limitations: In presence/absence analyses, roughly uniform sequencing depth across donors was assumed. Accurate prediction of HLA-A and HLA-B alleles (for most subjects) was reportedly achieved from TCR beta sequences.

With regard to this clone: What it binds is unknown.

Sequenced material: PBMCs. This sequence was found in a man aged 18 to 35 in good health and CMV-seronegative.

The chain's CDR3 is CASSPQTGPQPQHF. CDR3 nucleotides: TGTGCCAGCAGTCCACAGACAGGGCCCCAGCCCCAGCATTTT. The chain employs TRBV28 and TRBJ1-5; TRBD1 matches 7 bases. CDR3 size: 14 residues. Germline-derived CDR1 and CDR2 are MDHEN and SYDVKM. V was clipped by 5 bases and J by 7 bases; unmatched bases: 8.